This TCR beta chain was sequenced during a study of cytomegalovirus exposure and HLA in healthy donors. Study overall: Counted in an early data release were roughly 87 million unique TCRs from HLA-typed donors. Findings and limits, study-wide: The HLA-A and HLA-B alleles of most subjects were reportedly predicted accurately from TCR beta sequences. Using the classifier, cytomegalovirus status was reportedly diagnosed with high specificity and sensitivity.

V was clipped by 5 bases and J by 0 bases; unmatched bases: 4. CDR1 and CDR2 (germline): WSHSY, SAAADI. The CDR3 runs to 14 residues. The PCR made use of 60 Vbeta and 13 Jbeta primers. Sequencing used immunoSEQ multiplex PCR; TCRdb keeps in-frame clones, though not all of them. The profile shows over 100,000 clones, about three quarters of them singletons. A note on this clone: Antigen specificity is unknown.

Material: PBMCs. This receptor was identified in a woman between 18 and 29 years old in good health and CMV-seropositive. This chain joins TRBV10-2 and TRBJ2-7; 7 bases agree with TRBD2. CDR3 bases: TGCGCCAGCAGTCTAGCGGCCTCCTCCTACGAGCAGTACTTC. This codes for CASSLAASSYEQYF.